The text below deals with one T cell receptor beta chain. In the source study's methods: How many nucleated cells were present was estimated from reference gene primer amplification. Libraries were prepared by immunoSEQ multiplex PCR; TCRdb keeps only in-frame clonotypes and omits some of them. For V, J and clone size, that table is used; D and trimming come from the DNA. The sample has 29,000 or so clones; roughly 90% are singletons. V dropped 2 bases and J dropped 5; count of bases not matched to a gene: 9. The CDR3 runs to 16 residues. From germline, CDR1 is KGHSH and CDR2 LQKENI. This entry comes from a study of blood T cell repertoires in COVID-19. Across the study: Samples taken during acute and convalescent COVID-19 were collected in the United States, Italy and Spain.

This chain links TRBV18 with TRBJ1-1, with 9 bases matching TRBD1. The sample taken for sequencing was peripheral blood. This TCR derives from a human donor in a cohort sampled during active COVID-19. The CDR3 nucleotides read TGTGCCAGCTCACCAAGACAGGGGGGCGAGGGGACTGAAGCTTTCTTT. It translates to CASSPRQGGEGTEAFF.